This TCR beta chain derives from a study of cytomegalovirus exposure and HLA in healthy donors. This clone was detected a few times. Its antigen is unidentified. Study-level points and caveats: The listing of approximately 160 TCR beta chains classed them as cytomegalovirus-associated.

The data were produced by immunoSEQ multiplex PCR, yet TCRdb's version contains in-frame clones alone and is incomplete. This sample has fewer than 400,000 clones; 86% occur once, and the top ten carry roughly 0.8%. Germline CDR1 and CDR2: SGHTA and FQGNSA. V gave up 6 bases and J gave up 5 bases, with 8 bases separating them. This CDR3 has 12 amino acids. The source is a woman under 30 in good health and CMV-seronegative. The sequenced sample was PBMCs. The chain combines TRBV7-2 with TRBJ1-5; D is ambiguous. The CDR3 region is CASSDSYQPQHF. CDR3 in DNA: TGTGCCAGCAGTGATAGTTATCAGCCCCAGCATTTT.